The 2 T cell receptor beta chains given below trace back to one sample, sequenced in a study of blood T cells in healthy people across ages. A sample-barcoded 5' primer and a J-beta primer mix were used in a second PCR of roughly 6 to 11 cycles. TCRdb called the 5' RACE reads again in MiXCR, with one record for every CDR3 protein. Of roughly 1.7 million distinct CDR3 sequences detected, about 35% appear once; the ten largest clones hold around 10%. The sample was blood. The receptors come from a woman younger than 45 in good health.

The CDR3, as DNA: TGTGCCAGCTGGGGGCGGGGAGTCCCAGATACGCAGTATTTT. Translated, it gives CASWGRGVPDTQYF. The chain links TRBV5-8 to TRBJ2-3, with D tentatively TRBD1 or TRBD2 (6 bases each). Trimming cost V 7 bases and J 4 bases, with 16 bases left between them. The CDR3 covers 14 residues. Looked up from germline, CDR1 is SGHTS and CDR2 is YDEGEE.

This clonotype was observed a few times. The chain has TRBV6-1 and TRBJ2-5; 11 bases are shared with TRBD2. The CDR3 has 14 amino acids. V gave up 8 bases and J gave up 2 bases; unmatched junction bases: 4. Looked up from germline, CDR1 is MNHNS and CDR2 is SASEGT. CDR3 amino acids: CASGASGGQETQYF. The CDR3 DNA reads TGTGCCAGCGGGGCTAGCGGGGGGCAAGAGACCCAGTACTTC.